Reported below is one TCR beta chain. Its matching antigen is unknown. These data are taken from a study of human T cells and chemical hapten exposure. Across the study: Recorded diagnoses among the mostly female patients were alopecia areata, totalis or universalis. Overall study findings and caveats: The number of TCRs over 1 in 1000 frequency stayed unchanged after DPC.

Time point described: patch test 3, about 24 weeks after DPC sensitization. Regarding treatment: therapeutic diphenylcyclopropenone sensitization with weekly scalp DPC. CDR1 and CDR2 from the germline V gene are LGHNA and YSLEER. CDR3 length equals 13 residues. The V and J ends lost 2 bases and 4 bases respectively, with 8 bases between them. Original handling: TCR counts had a median of about 99,000 per sample and spanned about 20,000 to 750,000. TCRdb recomputed calls from the RACE reads with MiXCR, one row per CDR3 protein. TCRdb's processing, not the authors' own work, is the source of the V and J calls. The sample yields more than 100,000 distinct CDR3 sequences, roughly 10% seen once.

The gene calls are TRBV4-3 and TRBJ2-5; no clear D. This material consisted of whole blood, taken in connection with sensitization to the hapten diphenylcyclopropenone (DPC). The receptor was isolated from a woman between 50 and 59 years old with alopecia areata. Some clones in this sample may be carry-over from other donors' samples. The CDR3 bases are TGCGCCAGCAGCCAATACGCGAGAGAGACCCAGTACTTC. Amino acids: CASSQYARETQYF.